Listed here is a single T cell receptor (beta chain). As yet, its antigen is unknown. This sample is part of a study of T cells expressing NK-cell markers. Across the whole study: It was sorted CD3+CD56-NKG2C+, CD3+CD56+NKG2C- and CD3+CD56+NKG2C+ T cells that provided the TCR beta repertoires.

The length of the CDR3 is 14 residues. Germline-derived CDR1 and CDR2 are GTSNPN and SVGIG (reference sequence). Generation of TCR beta cDNA was performed by 5'RACE template switching incorporating UMIs. TCRdb re-called the 5' RACE reads and shows each CDR3 protein once, DNA omitted. The sample has some 140,000 distinct CDR3 sequences. Study-level findings and limits: The study found these clonotypes also leading the CD3+CD56-NKG2C+ fraction in a handful of donors. Top CD8+ clonotypes included the dominant CD3+CD56+NKG2C+ clonotypes in 5 to 7 donors.

The receptor comes from a woman aged 50 to 65 in good health. The rearrangement joins TRBV30 to TRBJ2-1; the D gene TCRdb calls, TRBD1, cannot be checked with no DNA. Sequenced input: blood T cells: a sorted CD56 or NKG2C T cell subset, CD4+ or CD8+ T cells, or bulk PBMC T cells (not recorded which). The CDR3 sequence: CAWSPTVWGDEQFF. Based on the CDR3 plus reference TRBV30 and TRBJ2-1, the full variable domain is SQTIHQWPATLVQPVGSPLSLECTVEGTSNPNLYWYRQAAGRGLQLLFYSVGIGQISSEVPQNLSASRPQDRQFILSSKKLLLSDSGFYLCAWSPTVWGDEQFFGPGTRLTVL.